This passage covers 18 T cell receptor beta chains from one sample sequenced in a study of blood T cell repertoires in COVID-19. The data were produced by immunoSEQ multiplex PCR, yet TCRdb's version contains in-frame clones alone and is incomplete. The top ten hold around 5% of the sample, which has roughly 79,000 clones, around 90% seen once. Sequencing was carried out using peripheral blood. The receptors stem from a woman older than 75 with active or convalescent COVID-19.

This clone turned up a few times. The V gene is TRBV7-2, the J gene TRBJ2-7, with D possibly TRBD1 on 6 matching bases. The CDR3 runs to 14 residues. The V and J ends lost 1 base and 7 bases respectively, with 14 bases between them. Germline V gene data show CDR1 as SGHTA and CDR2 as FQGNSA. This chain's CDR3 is CASSLGQGLGEQYF. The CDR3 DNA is TGTGCCAGCAGCTTAGGCCAGGGGCTGGGGGAGCAGTACTTC.

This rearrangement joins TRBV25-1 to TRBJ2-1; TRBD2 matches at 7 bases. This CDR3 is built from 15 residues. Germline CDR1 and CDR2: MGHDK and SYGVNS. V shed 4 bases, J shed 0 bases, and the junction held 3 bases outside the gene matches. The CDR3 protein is CASSGLASSYNEQFF. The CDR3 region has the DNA TGTGCCAGCAGTGGACTAGCCAGCTCCTACAATGAGCAGTTCTTC.

The CDR3 bases are TGTGCCACCAGCAGAGAAAGGACAGTCTTCTACGAGCAGTACTTC. Translation gives CATSRERTVFYEQYF. The chain employs TRBV15 and TRBJ2-7, with D perhaps matching TRBD1 (6 bases). Germline-derived CDR1 and CDR2 are LNHNV and YYDKDF (reference sequence). Deletions cut 0 bases from V and 3 bases from J, with 12 bases between. This CDR3 region has 15 residues.

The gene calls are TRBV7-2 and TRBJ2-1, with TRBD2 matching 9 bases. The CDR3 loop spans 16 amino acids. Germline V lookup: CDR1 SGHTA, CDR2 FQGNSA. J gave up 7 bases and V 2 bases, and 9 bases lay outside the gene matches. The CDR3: CASSLLPGSGGNEQFF. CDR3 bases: TGTGCCAGCAGCTTACTTCCTGGTAGCGGGGGAAATGAGCAGTTCTTC. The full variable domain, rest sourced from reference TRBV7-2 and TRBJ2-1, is GAGVSQSPSNKVTEKGKDVELRCDPISGHTALYWYRQSLGQGLEFLIYFQGNSAPDKSGLPSDRFSAERTGGSVSTLTIQRTQQEDSAVYLCASSLLPGSGGNEQFFGPGTRLTVL.

CDR3 in amino acids: CASSASGTSFYNEQFF. CDR3 nucleotide sequence: TGTGCCAGCAGTGCGTCCGGGACTAGCTTCTACAATGAGCAGTTCTTC. The chain couples TRBV27 to TRBJ2-1; 9 bases agree with TRBD2. Germline assignment: CDR1 MNHEY and CDR2 SMNVEV (reference sequence). V lost 5 bases to trimming and J lost 3 bases; unmatched junction nucleotides: 8. The CDR3 spans 16 residues.

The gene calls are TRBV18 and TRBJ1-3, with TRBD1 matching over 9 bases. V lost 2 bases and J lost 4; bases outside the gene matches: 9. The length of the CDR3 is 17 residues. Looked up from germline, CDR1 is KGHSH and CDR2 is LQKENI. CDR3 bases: TGTGCCAGCTCACCATACACCCGGACAGGGGTGGGAAACACCATATATTTT. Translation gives CASSPYTRTGVGNTIYF.

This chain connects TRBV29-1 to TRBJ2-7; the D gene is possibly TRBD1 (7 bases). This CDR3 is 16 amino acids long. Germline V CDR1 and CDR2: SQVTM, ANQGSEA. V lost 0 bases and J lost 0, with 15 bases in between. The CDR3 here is CSVEDSLQGGSYEQYF. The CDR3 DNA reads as TGCAGCGTTGAAGATAGTTTGCAGGGGGGCTCCTACGAGCAGTACTTC.

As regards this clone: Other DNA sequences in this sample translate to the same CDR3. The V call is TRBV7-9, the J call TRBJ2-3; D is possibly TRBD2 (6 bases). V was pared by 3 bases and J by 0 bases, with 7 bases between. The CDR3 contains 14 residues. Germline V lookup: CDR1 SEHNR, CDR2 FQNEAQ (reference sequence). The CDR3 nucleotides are TGTGCCAGCAGCTTGGAGGGTAGCACAGATACGCAGTATTTT. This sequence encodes CASSLEGSTDTQYF.

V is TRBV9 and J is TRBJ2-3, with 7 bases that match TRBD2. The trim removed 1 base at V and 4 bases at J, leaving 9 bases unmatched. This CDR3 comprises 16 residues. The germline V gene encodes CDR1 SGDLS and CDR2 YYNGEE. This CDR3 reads CASSVKEGGPSDTQYF. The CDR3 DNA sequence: TGTGCCAGCAGCGTAAAAGAGGGAGGGCCATCAGATACGCAGTATTTT.

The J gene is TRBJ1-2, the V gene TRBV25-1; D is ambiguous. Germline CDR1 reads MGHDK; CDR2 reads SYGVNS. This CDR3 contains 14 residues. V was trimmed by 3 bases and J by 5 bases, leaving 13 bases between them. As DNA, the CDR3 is TGTGCCAGCAGTGACTGGGAGGAAGAGTATGGCTACACCTTC. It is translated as CASSDWEEEYGYTF.

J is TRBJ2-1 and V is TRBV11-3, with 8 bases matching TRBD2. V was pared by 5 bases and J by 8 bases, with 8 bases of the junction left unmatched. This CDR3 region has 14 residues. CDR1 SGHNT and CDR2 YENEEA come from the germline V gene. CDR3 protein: CASSHSGKSYEQFF. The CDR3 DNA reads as TGTGCCAGCAGCCATAGCGGGAAAAGCTATGAGCAGTTCTTC.

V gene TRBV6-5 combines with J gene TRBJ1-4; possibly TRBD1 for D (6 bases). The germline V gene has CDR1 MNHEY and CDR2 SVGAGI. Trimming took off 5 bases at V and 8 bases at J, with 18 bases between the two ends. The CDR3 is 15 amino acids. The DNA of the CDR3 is TGTGCCAGCAGTCCCAGACAGGATGGAAAAGAAAAACTGTTTTTT. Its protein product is CASSPRQDGKEKLFF.

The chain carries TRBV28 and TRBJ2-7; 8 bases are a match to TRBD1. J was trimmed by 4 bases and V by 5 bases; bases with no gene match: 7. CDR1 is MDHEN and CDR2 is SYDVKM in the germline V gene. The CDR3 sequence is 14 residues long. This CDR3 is CASSPAGGGYEQYF. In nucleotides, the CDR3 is TGTGCCAGCAGTCCTGCAGGGGGCGGATACGAGCAGTACTTC.

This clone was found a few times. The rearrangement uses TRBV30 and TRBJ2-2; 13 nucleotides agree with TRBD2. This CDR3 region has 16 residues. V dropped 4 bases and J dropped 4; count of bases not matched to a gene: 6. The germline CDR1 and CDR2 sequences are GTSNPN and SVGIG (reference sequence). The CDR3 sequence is CAWKGLAGATTGELFF. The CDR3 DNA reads TGTGCCTGGAAAGGACTAGCGGGGGCTACCACCGGGGAGCTGTTTTTT.

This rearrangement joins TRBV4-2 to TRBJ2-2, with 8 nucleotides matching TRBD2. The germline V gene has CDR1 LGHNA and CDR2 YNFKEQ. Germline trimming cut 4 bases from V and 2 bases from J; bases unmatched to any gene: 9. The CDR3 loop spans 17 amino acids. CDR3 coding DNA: TGTGCCAGCAGCCCGGGAGGGTCGAGCGGCAACACCGGGGAGCTGTTTTTT. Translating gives CASSPGGSSGNTGELFF.

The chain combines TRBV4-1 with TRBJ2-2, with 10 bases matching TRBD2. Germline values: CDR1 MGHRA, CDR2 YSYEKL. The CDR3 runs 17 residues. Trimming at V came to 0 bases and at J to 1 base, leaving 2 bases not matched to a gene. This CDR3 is CASSQESGRGNTGELFF. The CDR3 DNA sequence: TGCGCCAGCAGCCAAGAAAGCGGGAGGGGGAACACCGGGGAGCTGTTTTTT.

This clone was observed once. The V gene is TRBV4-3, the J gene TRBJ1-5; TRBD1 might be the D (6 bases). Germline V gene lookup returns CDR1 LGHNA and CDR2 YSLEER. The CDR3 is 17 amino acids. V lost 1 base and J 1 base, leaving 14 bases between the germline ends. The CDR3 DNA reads TGCGCCAGCAGCCAAGCACAGGGCCGGACCAGCAATCAGCCCCAGCATTTT. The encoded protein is CASSQAQGRTSNQPQHF.

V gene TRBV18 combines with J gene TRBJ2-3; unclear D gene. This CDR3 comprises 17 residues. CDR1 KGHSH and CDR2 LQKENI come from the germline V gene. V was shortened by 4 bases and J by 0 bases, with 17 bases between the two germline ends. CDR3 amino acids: CASSLEAAYSSTDTQYF. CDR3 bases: TGTGCCAGCTCACTCGAGGCAGCGTACTCTAGCACAGATACGCAGTATTTT.